This TCR beta chain was sequenced for a study of Ad26.COV2.S vaccination and SARS-CoV-2 variants. At the level of the study: A COV1001 Ad26.COV2.S trial-arm participant provided the sample. Recipients of Ad26.COV2.S got it intramuscularly, once or twice 56 days apart.

Overall study results and limits: Non-spike TCR breadth was similar in vaccine and placebo recipients.

In regard to this clone: Its antigen is still unknown. The sample holds other DNA sequences that translate to the same CDR3.

Sequencing was performed with immunoSEQ multiplex PCR; in TCRdb, only in-frame clones are kept and a portion is missing. This sample yields fewer than 400,000 clones, of which roughly 84% are seen a single time; more than 1.5% belongs to the top ten. Noted treatment: around 19 received Ad26.COV2.S at low or high dose, single or two shots; about 5 received placebo; per-sample allocation not given. Day 63 after the first injection of vaccine or placebo was the sampling time. The administered vaccine (an Ad26 vector) expressed Wuhan-strain SARS-CoV-2 spike. This clonotype was obtained from a person between 18 and 59 years old who received the Ad26.COV2.S COVID-19 vaccine or a placebo. The specimen comprised peripheral blood, sampled in a trial of Ad26.COV2.S vaccine versus placebo.

CDR3 in amino acids: CASSLSSGGAVDTQYF. CDR3 DNA: TGCGCCAGCAGCCTGTCTAGCGGGGGGGCCGTAGATACGCAGTATTTT. The chain couples TRBV4-1 to TRBJ2-3, with 12 bases that match TRBD2. Germline CDR1 is MGHRA and CDR2 is YSYEKL. The V gene end was trimmed by 4 bases and the J gene end by 5 bases; junction bases not matched to a gene: 7. The CDR3 contains 16 residues.